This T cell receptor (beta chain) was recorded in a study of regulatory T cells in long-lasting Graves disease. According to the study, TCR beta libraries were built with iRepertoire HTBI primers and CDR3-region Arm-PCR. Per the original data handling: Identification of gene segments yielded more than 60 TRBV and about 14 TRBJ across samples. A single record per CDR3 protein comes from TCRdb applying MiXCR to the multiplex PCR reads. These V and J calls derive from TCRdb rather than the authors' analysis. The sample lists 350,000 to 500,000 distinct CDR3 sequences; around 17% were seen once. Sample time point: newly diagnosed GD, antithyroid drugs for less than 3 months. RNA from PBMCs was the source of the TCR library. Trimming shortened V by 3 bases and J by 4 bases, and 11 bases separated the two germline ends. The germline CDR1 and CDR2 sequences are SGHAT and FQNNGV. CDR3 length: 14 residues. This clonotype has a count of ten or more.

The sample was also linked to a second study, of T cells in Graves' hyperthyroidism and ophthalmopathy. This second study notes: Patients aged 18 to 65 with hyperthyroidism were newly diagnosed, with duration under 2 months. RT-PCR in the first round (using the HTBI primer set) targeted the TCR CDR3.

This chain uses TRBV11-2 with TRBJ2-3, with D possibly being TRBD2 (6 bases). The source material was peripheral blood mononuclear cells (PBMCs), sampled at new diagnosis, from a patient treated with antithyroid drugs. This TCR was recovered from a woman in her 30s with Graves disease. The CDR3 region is CASSFRRAADTQYF. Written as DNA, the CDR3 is TGTGCCAGCAGCTTCCGGAGGGCCGCAGATACGCAGTATTTT.